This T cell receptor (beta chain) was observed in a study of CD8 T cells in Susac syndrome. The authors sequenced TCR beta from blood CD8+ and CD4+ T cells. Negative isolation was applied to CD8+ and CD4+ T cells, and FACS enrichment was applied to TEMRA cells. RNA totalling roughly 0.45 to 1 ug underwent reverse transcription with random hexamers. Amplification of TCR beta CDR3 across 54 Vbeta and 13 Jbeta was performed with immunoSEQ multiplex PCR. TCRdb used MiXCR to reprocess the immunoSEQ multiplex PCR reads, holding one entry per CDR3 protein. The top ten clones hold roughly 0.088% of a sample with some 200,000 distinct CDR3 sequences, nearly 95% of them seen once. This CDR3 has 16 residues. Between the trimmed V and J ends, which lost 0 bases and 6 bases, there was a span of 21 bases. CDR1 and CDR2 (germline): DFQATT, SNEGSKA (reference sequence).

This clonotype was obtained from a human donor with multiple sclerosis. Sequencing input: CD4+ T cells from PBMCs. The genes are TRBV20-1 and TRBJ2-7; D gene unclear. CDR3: CSARDLVSKGLSEQYF. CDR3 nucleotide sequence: TGCAGTGCTAGAGATCTTGTCTCCAAAGGTTTATCCGAGCAGTACTTC.